These T cell receptor beta chains were read from a single sample in a study of T cells of healthy individuals. TCRdb re-analysed the 5' RACE reads in MiXCR, keeping a single row per CDR3 protein. Here the sample spans tens of thousands of distinct CDR3 sequences, around 16% being singletons. The receptors were gathered from a human donor in good health. The CDR3 runs from the conserved cysteine through the conserved F or W. The D gene is left open where the match is weak. Expanded clones get a size class; other rows say once, few or many, or leave the size out.

j_gene | d_gene | abundance | v_gene | CDR3nt | CDR3aa
TRBJ2-3 | . | many | TRBV5-6 | TGTGCCAGCAGCTTGTCTAGTCAGGTGCAAGATACGCAGTATTTT | CASSLSSQVQDTQYF
TRBJ2-2 | . | few | TRBV3-1 | TGTGCCAGCAGCCACCTTGACGGGGAGCTGTTTTTT | CASSHLDGELFF
TRBJ1-1 | TRBD1 | few | TRBV4-2 | TGTGCCAGCAGCCAAGATGTCCCGGACAGGGCCACTGAAGCTTTCTTT | CASSQDVPDRATEAFF
TRBJ2-3 | TRBD2 | few | TRBV12-3/TRBV12-4 | TGTGCCAGCAGTTTCTCTAGCGGGGCTAGCACAGATACGCAGTATTTT | CASSFSSGASTDTQYF
TRBJ2-4 | . | . | TRBV28 | TGTGCCAGCAGTCTACAAAACATTCAGTACTTC | CASSLQNIQYF
TRBJ2-2 | . | few | TRBV25-1 | TGTGCCAGCAGTGAATCTCGACAGGACACCGGGGAGCTGTTTTTT | CASSESRQDTGELFF
TRBJ2-4 | TRBD2 | few | TRBV28 | TGTGCCAGCAGTAGGGCGGGGGATTCCCGCCTAGCCAAAAACATTCAGTACTTC | CASSRAGDSRLAKNIQYF
TRBJ1-6 | . | . | TRBV20-1 | TGCAGTGCTAGAGTGCGGGAGACAGGAGATTCACCCCTCCACTTT | CSARVRETGDSPLHF
TRBJ1-1 | . | few | TRBV5-1 | TGCGCCAGCAGCTTGCGCGGCAGGGGCGTCGGGACTGAAGCTTTCTTT | CASSLRGRGVGTEAFF
TRBJ2-1 | . | . | TRBV25-1 | TGTGCCAGCAGTGAACCCACAGGGCCGAACAATGAGCAGTTCTTC | CASSEPTGPNNEQFF
TRBJ2-5 | . | . | TRBV6-6 | TGTGCCAGCAGTTACTCGACTAGGGGAGGTCAAGAGACCCAGTACTTC | CASSYSTRGGQETQYF
TRBJ2-5 | . | few | TRBV7-9 | TGTGCCAGCAGAATAGGAGGGGGAGAGACCCAGTACTTC | CASRIGGGETQYF
TRBJ1-5 | . | many | TRBV6-2/TRBV6-3 | TGTGCCAGCAGTTACTTGACACCGAGGGGCAATCAGCCCCAGCATTTT | CASSYLTPRGNQPQHF
TRBJ1-2 | . | . | TRBV12-3/TRBV12-4 | TGTGCCAGCAGTTTTAGGACGGTCTTTGGCTACACCTTC | CASSFRTVFGYTF
TRBJ2-1 | . | many | TRBV5-1 | TGCGCCAGCAGCTCGGGCCTAGGCCCAACATATGAGCAGTTCTTC | CASSSGLGPTYEQFF
TRBJ2-7 | . | . | TRBV5-4 | TGTGCCAGCAGCAGGTATTTTTCCTACGAGCAGTACTTC | CASSRYFSYEQYF
TRBJ1-4 | . | . | TRBV5-1 | TGCGCCAGCAGCTTGGAACCAGAGAGAGAACTGTTTTTT | CASSLEPERELFF
TRBJ2-2 | TRBD2 | . | TRBV5-4 | TGTGCCAGCAGCTTCAGCGGGGGTTACGGGGAGCTGTTTTTT | CASSFSGGYGELFF
TRBJ2-3 | TRBD2 | many | TRBV20-1 | TGCAGTGCCTCACTAGCGGGGGGAGATACGCAGTATTTT | CSASLAGGDTQYF
TRBJ2-1 | . | many | TRBV30 | TGTGCCTGGAGTCGAGGACCTTACAATGAGCAGTTCTTC | CAWSRGPYNEQFF
TRBJ2-1 | TRBD2 | many | TRBV20-1 | TGCAGTGCCAACCAAGCGGGGTTCACCTACAATGAGCAGTTCTTC | CSANQAGFTYNEQFF
TRBJ1-1 | . | few | TRBV15 | TGTGCCACCAGCAGAGCAGCGAACACTGAAGCTTTCTTT | CATSRAANTEAFF
TRBJ1-2 | . | many | TRBV5-1 | TGCGCCAGCAGCACCGGGAACAGAAACTATGGCTACACCTTC | CASSTGNRNYGYTF
TRBJ1-1 | . | few | TRBV12-3/TRBV12-4 | TGTGCCAGCAGCGTAAATCCGAACACTGAAGCTTTCTTT | CASSVNPNTEAFF
TRBJ2-1 | TRBD2 | . | TRBV11-2 | TGTGCCAGCAGCTTAGGTTCCGGCCTAGCGGGGGGGCCAAATGAGCAGTTCTTC | CASSLGSGLAGGPNEQFF
TRBJ2-2 | . | . | TRBV7-3 | TGTGCCAGCAGCCTGAACACGAACACCGGGGAGCTGTTTTTT | CASSLNTNTGELFF
TRBJ1-2 | . | . | TRBV20-1 | TGCAGTGAGGCGGGCAGGGGCTATGGCTACACCTTC | CSEAGRGYGYTF
TRBJ1-2 | . | many | TRBV20-1 | TGCAGTGCCTTGTCGCAAAACCCGTATGGCTACACCTTC | CSALSQNPYGYTF
TRBJ1-6 | . | many | TRBV5-1 | TGCGCCAGCAGCTTTGTGGGGACGGGCTCCTATAATTCACCCCTCCACTTT | CASSFVGTGSYNSPLHF
TRBJ2-3 | . | . | TRBV4-2 | TGTGCCAGCAACGAGGGGGTGAGCACAGATACGCAGTATTTT | CASNEGVSTDTQYF
TRBJ2-1 | TRBD2 | medium-sized | TRBV6-4 | TGTGCCAGCAGTGGACTAGCGGGGGGCAATGAGCAGTTCTTC | CASSGLAGGNEQFF
TRBJ1-1 | . | many | TRBV7-2 | TGTGCCAGCAGGGAGGTCGGTACTGAAGCTTTCTTT | CASREVGTEAFF
TRBJ2-3 | . | few | TRBV7-9 | TGTGCCAGCAGCCGACCCTCTAGGACAGATACGCAGTATTTT | CASSRPSRTDTQYF
TRBJ2-3 | TRBD1 | many | TRBV24-1 | TGTGCCACCCGGGACCAGACAGGGGATACGCAGTATTTT | CATRDQTGDTQYF
TRBJ1-5 | TRBD1 | many | TRBV10-2 | TGCGCCAGCAGTGACAGGGGGCTTACCAATCGCAATCAGCCCCAGCATTTT | CASSDRGLTNRNQPQHF
TRBJ2-5 | TRBD2 | few | TRBV11-2 | TGTGCCAGCAGCTTAATAGCGGGAGGGCAGGAGACCCAGTACTTC | CASSLIAGGQETQYF
TRBJ1-1 | . | many | TRBV5-4 | TGTGCCAGCAGATATTCAGGGGCGTACGGCACTGAAGCTTTCTTT | CASRYSGAYGTEAFF
TRBJ2-5 | TRBD2 | few | TRBV20-1 | TGCAGTGCTAGGGGGACTAGCGCCCAAGAGACCCAGTACTTC | CSARGTSAQETQYF
TRBJ1-2 | . | . | TRBV12-3/TRBV12-4 | TGTGCCAGCAGCTTGGGGAACACGGGCTACACCTTC | CASSLGNTGYTF
TRBJ1-1 | . | medium-sized | TRBV20-1 | TGCAGAGCCCGGGGTGACACTGAAGCTTTCTTT | CRARGDTEAFF
TRBJ2-3 | . | few | TRBV12-3/TRBV12-4 | TGTGCCAGCAGTCGTCCGGGTGGAGCGGCCACAGATACGCAGTATTTT | CASSRPGGAATDTQYF
TRBJ1-2 | . | . | TRBV7-9 | TGTGCCAGCAGCCGGACAAGCGATTATGGCTACACCTTC | CASSRTSDYGYTF
TRBJ2-1 | . | . | TRBV20-1 | TGCAGTGCTAGACGCGACTCCTCCTACAATGAGCAGTTCTTC | CSARRDSSYNEQFF
TRBJ2-7 | . | few | TRBV3-1 | TGTGCCAGCAGCCAAGATCACATCAGGGGCTACGAGCAGTACTTC | CASSQDHIRGYEQYF
TRBJ2-6 | . | many | TRBV4-3 | TGCGCCAGCAGCCAAGGGGGCATCTCTGGGGCCAACGTCCTGACTTTC | CASSQGGISGANVLTF
TRBJ2-4 | . | few | TRBV9 | TGTGCCAGCAGCCAAGGACTAGCCAAAAACATTCAGTACTTC | CASSQGLAKNIQYF
TRBJ2-2 | TRBD1 | many | TRBV7-9 | TGTGCCAGCAGCTTACCGATTAGGAGGGACAGGGGACCCTTCACCGGGGAGCTGTTTTTT | CASSLPIRRDRGPFTGELFF
TRBJ2-1 | TRBD1 | many | TRBV7-2 | TGTGCCAGCAGCTTAGACAGGGGAACCAATGAGCAGTTCTTC | CASSLDRGTNEQFF